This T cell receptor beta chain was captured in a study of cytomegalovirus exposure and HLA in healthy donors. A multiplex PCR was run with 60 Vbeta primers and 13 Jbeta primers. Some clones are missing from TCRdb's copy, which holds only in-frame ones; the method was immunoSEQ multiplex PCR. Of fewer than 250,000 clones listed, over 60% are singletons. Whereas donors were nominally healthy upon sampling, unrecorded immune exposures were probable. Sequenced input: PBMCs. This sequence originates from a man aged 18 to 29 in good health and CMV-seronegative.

In nucleotides, the CDR3 is TGTGCCAGCATGCCTATCCCCTACGAGCAGTACTTC. It encodes CASMPIPYEQYF. The V and J genes are TRBV2 and TRBJ2-7; no definite D call. V shed 7 bases and J shed 2 bases, with 9 bases lying between them. Germline assignment: CDR1 SNHLY and CDR2 FYNNEI. The CDR3 is 12 amino acids.